This T cell receptor (beta chain) came from a study of human T cells and chemical hapten exposure (dated by TCRdb to the early 2020s). Concerning the study at large: For sensitization, 2% DPC in acetone was applied to a 2 cm by 2 cm area of upper inner arm skin. Throughout the roughly 24-week study period, patients were also given weekly therapeutic DPC doses on the scalp. Patch testing was performed on the upper back with Finn chambers containing 0.01% DPC, and the patch tests were scored after 6 days according to International Contact Dermatitis Research Group standards. Alopecia areata with under or over 50% scalp involvement, alopecia totalis and alopecia universalis were represented in the patient cohort, which was mostly female. The libraries were sequenced as a pool, and the TCR yield per sample differed mostly because of small variations in library volumes within the pool. Peripheral blood TCR repertoire changes were tracked in vivo in alopecia patients during primary and secondary sensitization to the hapten diphenylcyclopropenone (DPC). Blood samples were taken from patients before sensitization (week 0) and then at 2, 6 and about 24 weeks after DPC sensitization. Blood for TCR sequencing was provided by twenty-nine alopecia patients at one to four time points (pre-sensitization, 2, 6 and 24 weeks).

This clonotype was seen ten or more times. Its target antigen remains unknown. Base quality data are lacking; no much larger clone is found one base away. Library preparation was by RACE. The listed sequencing device is NextSeq 500. During library preparation, unique molecular identifiers were attached to individual cDNA molecules so that TCRs could be counted quantitatively and reproducibly. From each blood RNA sample, both TCR alpha and TCR beta chains were sequenced. Under the source paper's analysis protocol: Samples had a median of approximately 96,000 TCRs, with a range from roughly 23,224 to 750,000. The Decombinator software suite was used to annotate the V, J and CDR3 of the TCR reads. For PS versus PT1 abundance plots, all samples were subsampled to the same number of TCRs (28,000). Expanded TCRs were defined as absent before sensitization and observed at least eight times at the 2-week time point. TCRdb passed the public sequencing reads through fastp at Q25 and MiXCR, retaining productive beta sequences. Rows with one shared CDR3 protein collapse into an entry with the most common genes and DNA. It is TCRdb's table, rather than the study itself, that gives the V and J calls and clone size. The sample has about 90,000 distinct CDR3 sequences on record, 11% of them singletons. The ten biggest clones cover more than 0.85% of the sample.

Read against the paper, the sample's time point label means: patch test 3, about 24 weeks after DPC sensitization. According to the study, the label for this sample's treatment or condition signals: therapeutic diphenylcyclopropenone sensitization with weekly scalp DPC. At every patch-test visit, the blood draw took place before the patch test was put on. Patients were eligible if aged 18 to 70, diagnosed with alopecia and judged suitable for DPC therapy, and pregnant patients were excluded. Total RNA was extracted from unfractionated whole blood that had been collected in Tempus Blood RNA tubes. CDR1 and CDR2 are drawn from the germline V gene: SNHLY, FYNNEI. The CDR3 runs 13 residues from the cysteine to the phenylalanine. CDR3 DNA is the only sequence kept; it has 39 bases, read in frame from the first base. V gives up 6 bases and J gives up 0 bases, and the segment between their germline ends measures 8 bases.

The paper as a whole reports these results and caveats: Significantly more large CDR3 similarity clusters were formed by expanded TCRs than by pre-sensitization or healthy control sets, consistent with antigen-driven responses. A positive correlation was found between the number of PT1 expanded TCRs and patch test score, with significance reached at thresholds 8, 16 and 32 but not 4. DPC sensitization did not change how many TCRs were above 1 in 1000 frequency, and no evidence was found of alterations in global repertoire structure. All patients had alopecia, a presumed autoimmune disease, so their immune response might differ from that of healthy individuals. After repeated subsampling, the strength of the expansion versus patch-test correlation and the threshold at which it became significant changed.

The chain couples TRBV2 to TRBJ1-1, with an unclear D gene assignment. Sequenced material: whole blood, taken in connection with sensitization to the hapten diphenylcyclopropenone (DPC). The receptor was derived from a woman aged 25-40 years with alopecia areata. Some clones in this sample may be carry-over from other donors' samples. CDR3 sequence: CASRFGLNTEAFF. The nucleotides are TGTGCCAGCAGATTTGGACTGAACACTGAAGCTTTCTTT.